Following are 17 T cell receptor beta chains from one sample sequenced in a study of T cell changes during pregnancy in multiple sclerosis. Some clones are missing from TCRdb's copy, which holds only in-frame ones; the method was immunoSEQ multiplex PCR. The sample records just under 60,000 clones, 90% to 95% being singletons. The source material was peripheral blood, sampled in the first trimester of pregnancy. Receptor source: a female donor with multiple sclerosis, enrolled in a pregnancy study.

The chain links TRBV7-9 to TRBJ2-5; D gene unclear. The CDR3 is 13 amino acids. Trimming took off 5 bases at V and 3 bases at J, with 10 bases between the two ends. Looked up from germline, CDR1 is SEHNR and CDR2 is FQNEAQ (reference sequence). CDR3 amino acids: CASSPPAEETQYF. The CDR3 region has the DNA TGTGCCAGCAGCCCACCCGCGGAAGAGACCCAGTACTTC. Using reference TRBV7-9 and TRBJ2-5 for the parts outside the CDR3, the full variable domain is DTGVSQNPRHKITKRGQNVTFRCDPISEHNRLYWYRQTLGQGPEFLTYFQNEAQLEKSRLLSDRFSAERPKGSFSTLEIQRTEQGDSAMYLCASSPPAEETQYFGPGTRLLVL.

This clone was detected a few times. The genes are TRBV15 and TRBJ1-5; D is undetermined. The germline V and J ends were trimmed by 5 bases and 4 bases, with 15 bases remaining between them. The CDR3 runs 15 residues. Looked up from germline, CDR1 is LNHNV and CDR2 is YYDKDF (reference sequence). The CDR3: CATSRKGNSNQPQHF. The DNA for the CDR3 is TGTGCCACCAGCCGAAAAGGTAACAGTAATCAGCCCCAGCATTTT. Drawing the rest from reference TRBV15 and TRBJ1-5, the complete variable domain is DAMVIQNPRYQVTQFGKPVTLSCSQTLNHNVMYWYQQKSSQAPKLLFHYYDKDFNNEADTPDNFQSRRPNTSFCFLDIRSPGLGDTAMYLCATSRKGNSNQPQHFGDGTRLSIL.

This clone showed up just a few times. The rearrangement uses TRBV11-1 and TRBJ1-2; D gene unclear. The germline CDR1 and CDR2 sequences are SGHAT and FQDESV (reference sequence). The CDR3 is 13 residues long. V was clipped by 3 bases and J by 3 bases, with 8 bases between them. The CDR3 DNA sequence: TGTGCCAGCAGCTTGGTGCCAGACTATGGCTACACCTTC. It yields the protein CASSLVPDYGYTF. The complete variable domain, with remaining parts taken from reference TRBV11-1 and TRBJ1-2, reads EAEVAQSPRYKITEKSQAVAFWCDPISGHATLYWYRQILGQGPELLVQFQDESVVDDSQLPKDRFSAERLKGVDSTLKIQPAELGDSAMYLCASSLVPDYGYTFGSGTRLTVV.

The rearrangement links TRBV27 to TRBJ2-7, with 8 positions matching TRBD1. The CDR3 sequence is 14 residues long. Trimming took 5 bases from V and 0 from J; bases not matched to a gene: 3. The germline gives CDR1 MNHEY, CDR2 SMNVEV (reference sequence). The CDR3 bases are TGTGCCAGCAGTCTCGGGACAGGCTCCTACGAGCAGTACTTC. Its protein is CASSLGTGSYEQYF.

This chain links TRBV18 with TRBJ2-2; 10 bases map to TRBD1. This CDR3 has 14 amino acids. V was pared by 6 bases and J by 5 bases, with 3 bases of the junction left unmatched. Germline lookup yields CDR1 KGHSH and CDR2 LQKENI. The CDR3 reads CASSGTGETGELFF. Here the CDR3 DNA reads TGTGCCAGCTCCGGGACAGGGGAAACCGGGGAGCTGTTTTTT.

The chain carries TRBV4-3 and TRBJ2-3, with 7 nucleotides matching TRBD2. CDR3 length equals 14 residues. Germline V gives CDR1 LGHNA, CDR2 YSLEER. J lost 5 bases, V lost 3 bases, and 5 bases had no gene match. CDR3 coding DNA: TGCGCCAGCAGCCAGGGTGGGAGGGGAGATACGCAGTATTTT. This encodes CASSQGGRGDTQYF.

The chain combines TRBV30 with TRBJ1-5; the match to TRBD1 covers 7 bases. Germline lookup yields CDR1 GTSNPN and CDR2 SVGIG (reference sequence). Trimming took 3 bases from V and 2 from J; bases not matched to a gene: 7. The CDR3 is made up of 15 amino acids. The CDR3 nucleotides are TGTGCCTGGAGACTTACAGGGGTCGGCAATCAGCCCCAGCATTTT. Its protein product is CAWRLTGVGNQPQHF.

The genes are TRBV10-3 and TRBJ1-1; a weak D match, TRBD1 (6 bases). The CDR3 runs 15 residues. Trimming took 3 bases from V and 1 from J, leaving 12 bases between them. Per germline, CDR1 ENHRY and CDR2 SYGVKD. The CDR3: CAISDSYRANTEAFF. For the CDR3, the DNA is TGTGCCATCAGTGATAGCTACAGGGCGAACACTGAAGCTTTCTTT.

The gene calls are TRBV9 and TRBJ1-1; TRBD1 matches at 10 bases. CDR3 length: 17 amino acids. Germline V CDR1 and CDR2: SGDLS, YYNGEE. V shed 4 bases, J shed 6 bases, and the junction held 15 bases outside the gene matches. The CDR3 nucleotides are TGTGCCAGCAGCTCCCGGGGGGGGACAGGGGCGGGTGCTGAAGCTTTCTTT. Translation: CASSSRGGTGAGAEAFF.

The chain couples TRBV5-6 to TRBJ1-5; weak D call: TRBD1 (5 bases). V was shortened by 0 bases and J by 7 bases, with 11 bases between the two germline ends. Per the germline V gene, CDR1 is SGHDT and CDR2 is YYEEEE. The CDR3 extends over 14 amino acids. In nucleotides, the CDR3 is TGTGCCAGCAGCTTGGGTCCAGGGAACCAGCCCCAGCATTTT. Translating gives CASSLGPGNQPQHF.

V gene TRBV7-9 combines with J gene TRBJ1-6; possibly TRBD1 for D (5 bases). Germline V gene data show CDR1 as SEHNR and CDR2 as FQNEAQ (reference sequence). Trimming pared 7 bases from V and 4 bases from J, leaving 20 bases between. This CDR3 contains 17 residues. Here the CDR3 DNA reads TGTGCCAGCACCAAACCGACAGACCAACCATATAATTCACCCCTCCACTTT. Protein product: CASTKPTDQPYNSPLHF. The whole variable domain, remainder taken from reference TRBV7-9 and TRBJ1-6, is DTGVSQNPRHKITKRGQNVTFRCDPISEHNRLYWYRQTLGQGPEFLTYFQNEAQLEKSRLLSDRFSAERPKGSFSTLEIQRTEQGDSAMYLCASTKPTDQPYNSPLHFGNGTRLTVT.

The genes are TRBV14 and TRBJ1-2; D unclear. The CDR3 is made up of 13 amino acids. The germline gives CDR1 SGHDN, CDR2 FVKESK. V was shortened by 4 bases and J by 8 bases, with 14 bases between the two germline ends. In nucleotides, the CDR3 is TGTGCCAGCAGCCTAAAACTCTCTTGGGGCTACACCTTC. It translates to CASSLKLSWGYTF.

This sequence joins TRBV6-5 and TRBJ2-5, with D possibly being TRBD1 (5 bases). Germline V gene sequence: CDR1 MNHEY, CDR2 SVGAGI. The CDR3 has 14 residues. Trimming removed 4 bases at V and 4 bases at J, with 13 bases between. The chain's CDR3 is CASSSTGWRETQYF. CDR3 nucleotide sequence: TGTGCCAGCAGTTCTACAGGTTGGCGAGAGACCCAGTACTTC.

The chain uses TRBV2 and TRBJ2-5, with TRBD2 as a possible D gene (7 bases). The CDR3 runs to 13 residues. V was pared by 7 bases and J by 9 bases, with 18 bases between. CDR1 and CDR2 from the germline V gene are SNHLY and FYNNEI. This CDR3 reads CASKGGRLQAQYF. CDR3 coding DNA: TGTGCCAGCAAGGGGGGGCGACTTCAGGCCCAGTACTTC.

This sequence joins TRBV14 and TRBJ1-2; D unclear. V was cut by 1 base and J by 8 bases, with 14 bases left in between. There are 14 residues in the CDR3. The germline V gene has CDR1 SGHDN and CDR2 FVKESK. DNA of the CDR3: TGTGCCAGCAGCCAAGGATCACCCGCAGAAGGCTACACCTTC. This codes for CASSQGSPAEGYTF.

The CDR3 DNA reads as TGTGCCAGCAGCGATACAGGGTACTCCTACGAGCAGTACTTC. Amino acid sequence: CASSDTGYSYEQYF. The J gene is TRBJ2-7, the V gene TRBV6-1, with D perhaps TRBD1 (6 bases). V lost 6 bases to trimming and J lost 0 bases, with 12 bases between them. CDR1 and CDR2 (germline): MNHNS, SASEGT. The CDR3 sequence is 14 residues long.

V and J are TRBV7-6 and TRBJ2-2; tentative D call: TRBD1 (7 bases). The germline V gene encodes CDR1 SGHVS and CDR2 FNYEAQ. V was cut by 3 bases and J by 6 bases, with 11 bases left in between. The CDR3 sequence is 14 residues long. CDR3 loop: CASSLAGGPGELFF. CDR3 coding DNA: TGTGCCAGCAGCTTGGCAGGGGGGCCCGGGGAGCTGTTTTTT.